This T cell receptor beta chain stems from a study of T cells after yellow fever vaccination. The CDR3 runs to 16 residues. The V gene lost 0 bases and the J gene lost 3 bases, with 16 bases spanning the gap. CDR1 and CDR2 from the germline V gene are SGHRS and YFSETQ. Using its own MiXCR run on the 5' RACE reads, TCRdb lists one record per CDR3 protein. The data hold about 550,000 distinct CDR3 sequences, with 15% to 20% observed a single time. This TCR derives from a man aged 30 to 45 who received the YFV17D yellow fever vaccine. The sample consisted of PBMCs, taken 15 days after the yellow fever booster vaccination. V and J are TRBV5-1 and TRBJ2-7; D is uncertain. As DNA, the CDR3 is TGCGCCAGCAGCTTGGTCGCGCTTCGGCAGCGCTACGAGCAGTACTTC. Translating it yields CASSLVALRQRYEQYF. Filled out from reference TRBV5-1 and TRBJ2-7, the complete variable domain reads KAGVTQTPRYLIKTRGQQVTLSCSPISGHRSVSWYQQTPGQGLQFLFEYFSETQRNKGNFPGRFSGRQFSNSRSEMNVSTLELGDSALYLCASSLVALRQRYEQYFGPGTRLTVT.